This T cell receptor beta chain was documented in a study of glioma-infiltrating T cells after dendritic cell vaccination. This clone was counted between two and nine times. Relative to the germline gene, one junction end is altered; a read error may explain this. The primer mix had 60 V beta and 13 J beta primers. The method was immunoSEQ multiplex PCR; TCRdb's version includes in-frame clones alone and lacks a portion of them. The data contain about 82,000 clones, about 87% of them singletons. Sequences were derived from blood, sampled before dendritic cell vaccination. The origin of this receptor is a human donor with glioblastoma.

CDR3 coding DNA: TGCGCCAGCAGCCGATTCAGGGGGTTGAACACTGAAGCTTTCTTT. Translated: CASSRFRGLNTEAFF. The chain combines TRBV5-4 with TRBJ1-1; the match to TRBD1 covers 7 bases. This CDR3 has 15 residues. Germline V gives CDR1 SGHNT, CDR2 YYREEE (reference sequence).